These 24 T cell receptor beta chains share one sample of origin, sequenced in a study of T cell repertoires in cytomegalovirus infection. TCRdb redid the calling of the reads with MiXCR, one entry per CDR3 protein. The table shows around 310,000 distinct CDR3 sequences, with roughly a sixth occurring only once. Sequencing was carried out using PBMCs. These receptors came from a human donor in good health (CMV status not recorded). Some clones in this sample may be carry-over from other donors' samples.

This clonotype was seen only once. The chain carries TRBV18 and TRBJ1-6, with 8 nucleotides matching TRBD1. CDR1 and CDR2 (germline): KGHSH, LQKENI. J lost 15 bases, V lost 6 bases, and 7 bases had no gene match. The CDR3 is made up of 12 amino acids. This CDR3 is CASSLDREDLHF. CDR3 bases: TGTGCCAGCTCCCTGGACAGGGAGGACCTCCACTTT.

This clonotype was counted at least ten times. The chain combines TRBV28 with TRBJ1-5; D might be TRBD1 (6 bases). Germline assignment: CDR1 MDHEN and CDR2 SYDVKM. CDR3 length: 14 amino acids. V lost 8 bases to trimming and J lost 5 bases, with 16 bases between them. This chain's CDR3 is CASRSRGGDQPQHF. In DNA, the CDR3 is TGTGCCAGCCGGTCCAGGGGCGGAGATCAGCCCCAGCATTTT.

This clonotype was detected a few times. V and J are TRBV4-1 and TRBJ2-7; 7 nucleotides match TRBD2. There are 15 residues in the CDR3. From germline, CDR1 is MGHRA and CDR2 YSYEKL. V gave up 0 bases and J gave up 2 bases; unmatched junction bases: 4. The CDR3 DNA reads TGCGCCAGCAGCCAAGACGGGGGGTCCACCTACGAGCAGTACTTC. Translated: CASSQDGGSTYEQYF.

The J gene is TRBJ2-1, the V gene TRBV6-2 or TRBV6-3, with D maybe TRBD1 (5 bases). The germline CDR1 and CDR2 sequences are MNHEY and SVGEGT. V lost 5 bases and J lost 2, with 19 bases in between. This CDR3 has 17 residues. CDR3 sequence reads: CASSTNPTGRTYNEQFF. CDR3 nucleotides: TGTGCCAGCAGTACAAACCCTACAGGTAGAACCTACAATGAGCAGTTCTTC.

The chain links TRBV29-1 to TRBJ1-5; no reliable D call. Germline lookup yields CDR1 SQVTM and CDR2 ANQGSEA. V was pared by 0 bases and J by 4 bases, with 7 bases between. CDR3 length equals 13 residues. The CDR3 DNA is TGCAGCGTTGAAGAGGCGGGGAATCAGCCCCAGCATTTT. This codes for CSVEEAGNQPQHF.

The J gene is TRBJ2-2, the V gene TRBV29-1; D is perhaps TRBD1 (6 bases). V was cut by 4 bases and J by 0 bases, with 9 bases left in between. The length of the CDR3 is 14 residues. Germline CDR1 and CDR2: SQVTM and ANQGSEA. The CDR3 sequence is CSVADSSNTGELFF. The CDR3 DNA sequence: TGCAGCGTTGCGGACAGTTCGAACACCGGGGAGCTGTTTTTT.

This clonotype has a count of ten or more. This chain uses TRBV29-1 with TRBJ1-2; the D gene is possibly TRBD1 (5 bases). Between the trimmed V and J ends, which lost 6 bases and 8 bases, there was a span of 22 bases. CDR3 length equals 14 residues. Germline V gives CDR1 SQVTM, CDR2 ANQGSEA. The CDR3 protein is CSVGATSGDWGYTF. DNA of the CDR3: TGCAGCGTGGGAGCTACCTCCGGGGACTGGGGCTACACCTTC.

At least ten counts were recorded for this clonotype. V and J are TRBV6-1 and TRBJ2-7; tentatively, D is TRBD2 (6 bases). Germline-derived CDR1 and CDR2 are MNHNS and SASEGT. There are 12 residues in the CDR3. The V and J ends lost 8 bases and 2 bases respectively, with 10 bases between them. The CDR3 is CASGTGAYEQYF. The CDR3 DNA sequence: TGTGCCAGCGGAACGGGGGCCTACGAGCAGTACTTC.

This chain joins TRBV10-3 and TRBJ1-1; 7 nucleotides align to TRBD1. Trimming cost V 6 bases and J 1 base; bases outside gene matches: 11. Germline CDR1 reads ENHRY; CDR2 reads SYGVKD. The CDR3 contains 16 residues. CDR3 DNA: TGTGCCATCAGCGGGGGTGAACAGGGGCCGAACACTGAAGCTTTCTTT. Translated: CAISGGEQGPNTEAFF.

This chain links TRBV12-3 or TRBV12-4 with TRBJ2-7; D gene ambiguous. V was shortened by 3 bases and J by 5 bases, with 14 bases between the two germline ends. The CDR3 loop spans 14 amino acids. This CDR3 is CASSFSLLWDEQYF. In nucleotides, the CDR3 is TGTGCCAGCAGTTTTAGTCTGTTGTGGGACGAGCAGTACTTC.

In its sample, this clonotype was seen many times. The rearrangement uses TRBV7-2 and TRBJ2-1; D possibly corresponds to TRBD2 (5 bases). Looked up from germline, CDR1 is SGHTA and CDR2 is FQGNSA. This CDR3 spans 15 amino acids. Between the trimmed V and J ends, which lost 6 bases and 6 bases, there was a span of 18 bases. The CDR3 spells CASSRWGGGLNEQFF. The CDR3 DNA sequence: TGTGCCAGCAGTAGGTGGGGTGGCGGACTCAATGAGCAGTTCTTC.

Only a few counts were recorded for this clonotype. This rearrangement joins TRBV20-1 to TRBJ2-7; 7 nucleotides align to TRBD2. This CDR3 contains 14 residues. The junction had 11 bases not matched to a gene; V was cut back by 4 bases and J by 5 bases. Germline V gene data show CDR1 as DFQATT and CDR2 as SNEGSKA (reference sequence). The DNA for the CDR3 is TGCAGTGCTACAACGTGGGAGGGGTCCCACGAGCAGTACTTC. Its protein is CSATTWEGSHEQYF.

Ten or more counts support this clonotype. The chain has TRBV7-3 and TRBJ1-1; 8 bases line up with TRBD1. CDR1 is SGHTA, CDR2 FQGTGA, per germline. The CDR3 has 14 residues. J was trimmed by 5 bases and V by 6 bases; bases with no gene match: 8. CDR3 sequence reads: CASRWGQARTEAFF. The CDR3 DNA follows: TGTGCCAGCAGGTGGGGACAGGCGAGGACTGAAGCTTTCTTT.

The chain joins TRBV19 to TRBJ2-2; TRBD1 agrees at 7 bases. From germline, CDR1 is LNHDA and CDR2 SQIVND (reference sequence). V lost 10 bases to trimming and J lost 3 bases; unmatched junction nucleotides: 8. This CDR3 region has 14 residues. This chain's CDR3 is CATPRDSYTGELFF. Here the CDR3 DNA reads TGTGCCACTCCACGGGACAGCTACACCGGGGAGCTGTTTTTT.

The chain employs TRBV28 and TRBJ1-2; D unclear. Germline V lookup: CDR1 MDHEN, CDR2 SYDVKM. V gave up 4 bases and J gave up 4 bases, with 13 bases separating them. This CDR3 spans 14 amino acids. For the CDR3, the DNA is TGTGCCAGCAGTTGGGTAGACGGAGCCTATGGCTACACCTTC. As protein: CASSWVDGAYGYTF.

This clonotype has a handful of counts. V usage is TRBV2 and J usage is TRBJ2-3, with a tentative D call TRBD2 (6 bases). Germline lookup yields CDR1 SNHLY and CDR2 FYNNEI. Trimming cost V 5 bases and J 5 bases, with 11 bases left between them. CDR3 length: 13 amino acids. The DNA for the CDR3 is TGTGCCAGCAGTTTTGGGGGAGGAGATACGCAGTATTTT. This translates into CASSFGGGDTQYF.

A few counts support this clonotype. The CDR3 DNA reads TGTGCCAGCAGACGACTAGCGGGGAGCACAGATACGCAGTATTTT. Translation gives CASRRLAGSTDTQYF. The rearrangement links TRBV6-2 or TRBV6-3 to TRBJ2-3; the match to TRBD2 covers 11 bases. Germline V gives CDR1 MNHEY, CDR2 SVGEGT. Trimming at V came to 6 bases and at J to 0 bases, leaving 2 bases not matched to a gene. The CDR3 is made up of 15 amino acids.

This clonotype was recorded many times. The chain recombines TRBV7-8 with TRBJ2-2; the D is unclear. V was cut by 2 bases and J by 6 bases, with 16 bases left in between. Germline CDR1 reads SGHVS; CDR2 reads FQNEAQ. CDR3 length equals 16 residues. CDR3: CASSLSRLLAPGELFF. CDR3 nucleotides: TGTGCCAGCAGCTTAAGTAGGCTGCTGGCCCCCGGGGAGCTGTTTTTT.

Many counts were recorded for this clonotype. V gene TRBV7-2 combines with J gene TRBJ2-1; TRBD2 agrees at 9 bases. The V gene end was trimmed by 1 base and the J gene end by 9 bases; junction bases not matched to a gene: 10. The length of the CDR3 is 16 residues. Per the germline V gene, CDR1 is SGHTA and CDR2 is FQGNSA. The chain's CDR3 is CASSLEAGGRLGEQFF. The CDR3 DNA follows: TGTGCCAGCAGCTTAGAGGCGGGGGGGCGGTTGGGTGAGCAGTTCTTC.

This clonotype was seen more than once but under ten times. The chain is built from TRBV7-9 and TRBJ1-1; D is unresolved. Germline V gene sequence: CDR1 SEHNR, CDR2 FQNEAQ (reference sequence). The CDR3 has 15 residues. V shed 1 base and J shed 0 bases, with 9 bases lying between them. The CDR3 bases are TGTGCCAGCAGCTTAGGTAACGGGATGAACACTGAAGCTTTCTTT. Translating gives CASSLGNGMNTEAFF.

This clonotype has ten or more counts. The chain employs TRBV7-9 and TRBJ1-4; D is ambiguous. This CDR3 spans 13 amino acids. V was shortened by 5 bases and J by 8 bases, with 12 bases between the two germline ends. Germline V gene lookup returns CDR1 SEHNR and CDR2 FQNEAQ (reference sequence). CDR3 protein: CASSPPGNEKLFF. The CDR3 nucleotides are TGTGCCAGCAGCCCACCGGGGAACGAAAAACTGTTTTTT.

The rearrangement links TRBV4-1 to TRBJ1-2; D is unresolved. This CDR3 contains 14 residues. Trimming took 1 base from V and 2 from J, leaving 8 bases between them. Per germline, CDR1 MGHRA and CDR2 YSYEKL. The CDR3 protein is CASSQVGGNYGYTF. The CDR3 DNA follows: TGCGCCAGCAGCCAAGTTGGTGGGAACTATGGCTACACCTTC.

This clonotype was counted a few times. V is TRBV5-4 and J is TRBJ2-2; D unresolved. CDR3 length: 15 residues. CDR1 and CDR2 from the germline V gene are SGHNT and YYREEE (reference sequence). The V gene lost 4 bases and the J gene lost 0 bases, with 10 bases spanning the gap. The CDR3 loop is CASSGKGTNTGELFF. The CDR3 nucleotides are TGTGCCAGCAGCGGAAAAGGGACGAACACCGGGGAGCTGTTTTTT.

This clonotype was recorded many times. The J gene is TRBJ1-6, the V gene TRBV7-2; 7 nucleotides match TRBD1. J was trimmed by 7 bases and V by 1 base; bases with no gene match: 4. Germline lookup yields CDR1 SGHTA and CDR2 FQGNSA. The CDR3 contains 15 residues. The CDR3 region is CASSLDRGENSPLHF. In DNA form, the CDR3 reads TGTGCCAGCAGCTTAGACAGGGGTGAGAATTCACCCCTCCACTTT.